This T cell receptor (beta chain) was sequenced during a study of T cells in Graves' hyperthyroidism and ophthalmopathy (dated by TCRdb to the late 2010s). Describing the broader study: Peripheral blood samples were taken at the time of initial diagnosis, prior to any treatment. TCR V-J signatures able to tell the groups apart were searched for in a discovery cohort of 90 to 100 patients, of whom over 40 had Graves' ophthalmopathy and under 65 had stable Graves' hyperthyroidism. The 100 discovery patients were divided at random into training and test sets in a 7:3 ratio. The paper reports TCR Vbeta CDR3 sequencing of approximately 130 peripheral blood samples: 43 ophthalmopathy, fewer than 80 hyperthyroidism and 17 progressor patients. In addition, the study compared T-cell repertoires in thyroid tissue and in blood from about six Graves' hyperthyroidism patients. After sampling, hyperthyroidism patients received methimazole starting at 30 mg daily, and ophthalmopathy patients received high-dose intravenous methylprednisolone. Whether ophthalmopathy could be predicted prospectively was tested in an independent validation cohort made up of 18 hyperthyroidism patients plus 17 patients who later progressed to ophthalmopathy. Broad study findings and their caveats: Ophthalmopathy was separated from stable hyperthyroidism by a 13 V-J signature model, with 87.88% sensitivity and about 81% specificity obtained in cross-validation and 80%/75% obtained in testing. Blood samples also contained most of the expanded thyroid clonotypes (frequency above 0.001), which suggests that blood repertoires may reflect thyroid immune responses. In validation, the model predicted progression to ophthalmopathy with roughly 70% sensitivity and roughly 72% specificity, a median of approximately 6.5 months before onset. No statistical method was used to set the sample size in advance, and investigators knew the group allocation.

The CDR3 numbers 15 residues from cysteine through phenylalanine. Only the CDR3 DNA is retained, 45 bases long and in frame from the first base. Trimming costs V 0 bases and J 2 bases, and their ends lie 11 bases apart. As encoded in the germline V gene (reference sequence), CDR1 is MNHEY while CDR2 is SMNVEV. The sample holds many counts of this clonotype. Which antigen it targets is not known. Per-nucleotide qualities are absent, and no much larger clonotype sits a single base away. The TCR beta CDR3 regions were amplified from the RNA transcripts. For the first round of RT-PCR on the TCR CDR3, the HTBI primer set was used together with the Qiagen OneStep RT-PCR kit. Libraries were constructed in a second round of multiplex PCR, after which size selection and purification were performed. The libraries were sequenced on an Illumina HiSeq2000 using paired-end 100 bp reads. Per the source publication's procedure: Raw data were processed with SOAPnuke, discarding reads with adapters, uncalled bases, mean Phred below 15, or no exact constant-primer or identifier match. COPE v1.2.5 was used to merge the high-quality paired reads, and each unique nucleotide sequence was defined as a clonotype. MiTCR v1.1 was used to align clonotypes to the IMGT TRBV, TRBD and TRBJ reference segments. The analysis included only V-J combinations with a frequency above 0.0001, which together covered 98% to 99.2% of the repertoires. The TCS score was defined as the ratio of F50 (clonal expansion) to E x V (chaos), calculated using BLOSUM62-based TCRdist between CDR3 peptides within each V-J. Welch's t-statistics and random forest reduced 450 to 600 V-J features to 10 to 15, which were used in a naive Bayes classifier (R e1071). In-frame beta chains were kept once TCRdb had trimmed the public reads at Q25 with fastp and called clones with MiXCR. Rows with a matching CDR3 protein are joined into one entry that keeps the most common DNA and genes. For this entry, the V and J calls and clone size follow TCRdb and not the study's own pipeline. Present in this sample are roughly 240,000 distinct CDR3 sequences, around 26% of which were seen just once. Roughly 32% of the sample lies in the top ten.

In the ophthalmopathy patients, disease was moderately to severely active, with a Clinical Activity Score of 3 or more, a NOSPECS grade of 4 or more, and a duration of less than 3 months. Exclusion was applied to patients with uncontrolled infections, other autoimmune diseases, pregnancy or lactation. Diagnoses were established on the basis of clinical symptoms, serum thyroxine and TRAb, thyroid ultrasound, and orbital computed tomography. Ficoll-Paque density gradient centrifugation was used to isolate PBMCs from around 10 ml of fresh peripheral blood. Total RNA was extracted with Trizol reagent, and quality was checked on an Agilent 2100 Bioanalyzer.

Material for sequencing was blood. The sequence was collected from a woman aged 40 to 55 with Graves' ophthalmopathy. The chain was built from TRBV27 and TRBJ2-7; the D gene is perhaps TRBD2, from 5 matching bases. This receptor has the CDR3 CASSLSRAATYEQYF. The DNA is TGTGCCAGCAGTTTATCGAGGGCAGCCACCTACGAGCAGTACTTC.